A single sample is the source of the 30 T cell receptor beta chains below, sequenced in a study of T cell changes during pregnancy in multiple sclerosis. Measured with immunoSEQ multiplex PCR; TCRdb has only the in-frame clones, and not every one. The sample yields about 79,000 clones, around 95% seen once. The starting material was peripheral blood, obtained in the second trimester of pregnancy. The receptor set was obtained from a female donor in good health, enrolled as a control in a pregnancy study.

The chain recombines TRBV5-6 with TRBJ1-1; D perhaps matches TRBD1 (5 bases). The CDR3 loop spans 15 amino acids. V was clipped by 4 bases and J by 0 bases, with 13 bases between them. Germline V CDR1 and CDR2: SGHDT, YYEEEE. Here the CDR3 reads CASSGEGLMNTEAFF. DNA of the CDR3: TGTGCCAGCAGCGGAGAGGGACTTATGAACACTGAAGCTTTCTTT.

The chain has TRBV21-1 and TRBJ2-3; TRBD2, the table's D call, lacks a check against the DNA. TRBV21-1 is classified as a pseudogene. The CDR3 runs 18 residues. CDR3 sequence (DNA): TGTGCCAGCAGCAAAGGGACTAGCGGGGGGGCTGGCACAGATACGCAGTATTTT. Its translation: CASSKGTSGGAGTDTQYF.

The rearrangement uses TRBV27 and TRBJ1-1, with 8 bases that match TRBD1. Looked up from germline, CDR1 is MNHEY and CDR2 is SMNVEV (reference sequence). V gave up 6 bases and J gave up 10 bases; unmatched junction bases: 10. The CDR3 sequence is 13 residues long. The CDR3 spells CASRGGQGRGAFF. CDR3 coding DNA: TGTGCCAGCAGGGGAGGACAGGGAAGAGGAGCTTTCTTT.

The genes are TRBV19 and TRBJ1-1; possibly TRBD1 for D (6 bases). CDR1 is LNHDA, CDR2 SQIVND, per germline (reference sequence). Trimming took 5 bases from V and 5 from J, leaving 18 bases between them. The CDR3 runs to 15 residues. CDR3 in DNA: TGTGCCAGTAGTTATGGGGGGGGCAGCGGAACTGAAGCTTTCTTT. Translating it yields CASSYGGGSGTEAFF. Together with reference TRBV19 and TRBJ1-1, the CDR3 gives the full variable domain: DGGITQSPKYLFRKEGQNVTLSCEQNLNHDAMYWYRQDPGQGLRLIYYSQIVNDFQKGDIAEGYSVSREKKESFPLTVTSAQKNPTAFYLCASSYGGGSGTEAFFGQGTRLTVV.

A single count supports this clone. CDR3 sequence: CASSQGQGAYEQYF. The CDR3 DNA sequence: TGTGCCAGCAGCCAAGGACAGGGGGCCTACGAGCAGTACTTC. The rearrangement uses TRBV14 and TRBJ2-7; 9 nucleotides line up with TRBD1. V lost 1 base, J lost 2 bases, and 0 bases stayed unmatched. Germline CDR1 and CDR2: SGHDN and FVKESK. This CDR3 has 14 amino acids.

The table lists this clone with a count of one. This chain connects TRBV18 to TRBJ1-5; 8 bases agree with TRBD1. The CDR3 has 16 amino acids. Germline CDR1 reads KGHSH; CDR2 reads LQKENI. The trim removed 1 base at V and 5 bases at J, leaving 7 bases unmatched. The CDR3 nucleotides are TGTGCCAGCTCACCACAGGGCAGGGGGCGAGATCAGCCCCAGCATTTT. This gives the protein CASSPQGRGRDQPQHF.

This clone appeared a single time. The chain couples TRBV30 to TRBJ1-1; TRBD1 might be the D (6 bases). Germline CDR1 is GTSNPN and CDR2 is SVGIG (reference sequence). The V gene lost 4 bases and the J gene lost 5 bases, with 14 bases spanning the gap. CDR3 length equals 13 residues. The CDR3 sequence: CAWTRGGRTEAFF. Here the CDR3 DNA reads TGTGCCTGGACGAGGGGGGGTCGGACTGAAGCTTTCTTT.

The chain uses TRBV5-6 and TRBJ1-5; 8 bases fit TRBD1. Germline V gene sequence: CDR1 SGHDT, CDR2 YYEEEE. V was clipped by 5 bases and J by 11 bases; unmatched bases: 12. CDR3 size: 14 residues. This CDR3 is CASSTGTGGFSQHF. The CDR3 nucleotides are TGTGCCAGCAGTACCGGGACAGGTGGATTCTCCCAGCATTTT.

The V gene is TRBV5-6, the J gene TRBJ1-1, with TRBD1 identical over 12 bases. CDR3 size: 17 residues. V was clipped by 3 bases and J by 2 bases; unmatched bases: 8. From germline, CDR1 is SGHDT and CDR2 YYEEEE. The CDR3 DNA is TGTGCCAGCAGCTCCGGGACAGGGGGCGTATTTAACACTGAAGCTTTCTTT. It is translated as CASSSGTGGVFNTEAFF.

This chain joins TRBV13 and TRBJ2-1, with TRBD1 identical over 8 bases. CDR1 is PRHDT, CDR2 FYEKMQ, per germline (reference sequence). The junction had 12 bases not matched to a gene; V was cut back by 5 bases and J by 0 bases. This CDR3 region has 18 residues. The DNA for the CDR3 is TGTGCCAGCAGCCATGGACAGGGTGGGCTCAGCTCCTACAATGAGCAGTTCTTC. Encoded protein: CASSHGQGGLSSYNEQFF.

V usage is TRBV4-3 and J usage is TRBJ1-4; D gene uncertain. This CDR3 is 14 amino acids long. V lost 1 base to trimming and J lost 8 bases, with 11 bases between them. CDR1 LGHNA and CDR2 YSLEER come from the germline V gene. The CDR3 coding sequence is TGCGCCAGCAGCCAAGTGCCGTTGAGGGAAAAACTGTTTTTT. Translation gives CASSQVPLREKLFF.

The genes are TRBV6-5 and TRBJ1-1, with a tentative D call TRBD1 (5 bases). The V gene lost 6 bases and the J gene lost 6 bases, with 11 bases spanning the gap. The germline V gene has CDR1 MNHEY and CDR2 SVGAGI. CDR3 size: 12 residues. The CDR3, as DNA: TGTGCCAGCAGCCCTAGGGGCTCTGAAGCTTTCTTT. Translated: CASSPRGSEAFF.

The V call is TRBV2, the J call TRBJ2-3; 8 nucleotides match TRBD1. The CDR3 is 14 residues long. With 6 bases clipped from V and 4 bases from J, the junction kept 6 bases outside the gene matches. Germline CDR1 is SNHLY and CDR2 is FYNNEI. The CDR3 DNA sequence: TGTGCCAGCAGAAGGACAGGGTCATCAGATACGCAGTATTTT. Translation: CASRRTGSSDTQYF.

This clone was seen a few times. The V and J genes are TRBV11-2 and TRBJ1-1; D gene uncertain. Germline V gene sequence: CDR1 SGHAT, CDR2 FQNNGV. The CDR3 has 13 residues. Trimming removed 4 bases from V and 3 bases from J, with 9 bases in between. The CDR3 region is CASSSEIDTEAFF. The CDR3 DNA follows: TGTGCCAGCAGCTCCGAGATTGACACTGAAGCTTTCTTT.

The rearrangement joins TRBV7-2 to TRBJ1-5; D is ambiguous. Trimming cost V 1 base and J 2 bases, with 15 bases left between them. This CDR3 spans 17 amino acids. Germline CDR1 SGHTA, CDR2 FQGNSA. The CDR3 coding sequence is TGTGCCAGCAGCTTAGACGCCTCTGGAGTCGGCAATCAGCCCCAGCATTTT. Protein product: CASSLDASGVGNQPQHF.

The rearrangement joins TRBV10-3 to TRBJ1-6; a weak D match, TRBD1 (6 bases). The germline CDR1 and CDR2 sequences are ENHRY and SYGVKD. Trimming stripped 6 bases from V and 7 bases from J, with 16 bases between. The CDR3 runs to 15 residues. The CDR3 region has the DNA TGTGCCATCAGGGAACAGGGAAGGGCCAATTCACCCCTCCACTTT. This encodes CAIREQGRANSPLHF.

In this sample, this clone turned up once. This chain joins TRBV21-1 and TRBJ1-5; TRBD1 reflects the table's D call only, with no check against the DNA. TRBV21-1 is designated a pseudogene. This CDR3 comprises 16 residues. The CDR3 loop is CASTKGGGGGNQPQHF. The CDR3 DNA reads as TGTGCCAGCACTAAAGGTGGAGGGGGCGGCAATCAGCCCCAGCATTTT.

The CDR3, as DNA: TGTGCCAGCAGCCCTTCCGGGACAGTCTATGGCTACACCTTC. This gives the protein CASSPSGTVYGYTF. The chain combines TRBV11-2 with TRBJ1-2; the match to TRBD1 covers 7 bases. V was clipped by 5 bases and J by 4 bases; unmatched bases: 7. This CDR3 has 14 amino acids. Germline CDR1 SGHAT, CDR2 FQNNGV.

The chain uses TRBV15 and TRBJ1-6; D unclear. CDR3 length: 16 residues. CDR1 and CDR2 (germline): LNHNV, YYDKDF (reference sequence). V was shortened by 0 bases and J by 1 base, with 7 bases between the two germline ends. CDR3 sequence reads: CATSRDRESYNSPLHF. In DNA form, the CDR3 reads TGTGCCACCAGCAGAGATAGAGAGTCCTATAATTCACCCCTCCACTTT. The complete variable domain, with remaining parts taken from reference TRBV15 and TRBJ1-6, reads DAMVIQNPRYQVTQFGKPVTLSCSQTLNHNVMYWYQQKSSQAPKLLFHYYDKDFNNEADTPDNFQSRRPNTSFCFLDIRSPGLGDTAMYLCATSRDRESYNSPLHFGNGTRLTVT.

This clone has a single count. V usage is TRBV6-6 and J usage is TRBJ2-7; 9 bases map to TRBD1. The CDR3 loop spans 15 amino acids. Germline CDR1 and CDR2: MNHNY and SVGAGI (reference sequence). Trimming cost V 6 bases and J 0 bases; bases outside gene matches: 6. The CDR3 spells CASRKTGGGSYEQYF. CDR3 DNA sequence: TGTGCCAGCAGAAAGACAGGGGGAGGCTCCTACGAGCAGTACTTC.

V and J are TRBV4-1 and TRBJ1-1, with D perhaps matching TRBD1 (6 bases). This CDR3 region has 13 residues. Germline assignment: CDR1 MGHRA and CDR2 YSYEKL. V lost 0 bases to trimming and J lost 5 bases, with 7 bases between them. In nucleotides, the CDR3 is TGCGCCAGCAGCCAAGACAGGGGAACTGAAGCTTTCTTT. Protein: CASSQDRGTEAFF.

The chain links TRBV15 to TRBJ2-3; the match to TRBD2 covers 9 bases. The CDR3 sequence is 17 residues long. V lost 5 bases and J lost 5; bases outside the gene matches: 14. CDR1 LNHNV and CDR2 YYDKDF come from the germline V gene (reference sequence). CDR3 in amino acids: CATSLEFGGGALDTQYF. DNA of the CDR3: TGTGCCACCAGCCTTGAGTTCGGCGGGGGGGCCTTAGATACGCAGTATTTT.

CDR3 sequence: CASSPSLQGNTEAFF. Here the CDR3 DNA reads TGTGCCAGCTCACCATCCCTACAGGGGAACACTGAAGCTTTCTTT. V is TRBV18 and J is TRBJ1-1; maybe TRBD1 (6 bases). The CDR3 spans 15 residues. Germline assignment: CDR1 KGHSH and CDR2 LQKENI. V lost 2 bases and J 1 base, leaving 11 bases between the germline ends.

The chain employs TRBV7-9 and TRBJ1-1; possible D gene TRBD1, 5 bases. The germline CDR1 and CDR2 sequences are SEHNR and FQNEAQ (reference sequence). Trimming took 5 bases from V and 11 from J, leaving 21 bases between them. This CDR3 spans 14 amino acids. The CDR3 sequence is CASSLGRQFRSAFF. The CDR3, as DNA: TGTGCCAGCAGCCTAGGAAGACAGTTTCGGTCTGCTTTCTTT.

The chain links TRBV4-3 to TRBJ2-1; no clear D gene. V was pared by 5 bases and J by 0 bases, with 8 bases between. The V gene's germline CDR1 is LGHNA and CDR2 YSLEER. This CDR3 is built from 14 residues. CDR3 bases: TGCGCCAGCAGCTGGAGCCTCTCCTACAATGAGCAGTTCTTC. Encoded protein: CASSWSLSYNEQFF.

CDR3 DNA: TGTGCCAGCAGCTTCCCCTCGGGGGTAGGCACCGGGGAGCTGTTTTTT. Amino acid sequence: CASSFPSGVGTGELFF. V gene TRBV13 combines with J gene TRBJ2-2, with a tentative D call TRBD2 (6 bases). Deletions cut 3 bases from V and 4 bases from J, with 15 bases between. The germline gives CDR1 PRHDT, CDR2 FYEKMQ (reference sequence). This CDR3 is 16 amino acids long.

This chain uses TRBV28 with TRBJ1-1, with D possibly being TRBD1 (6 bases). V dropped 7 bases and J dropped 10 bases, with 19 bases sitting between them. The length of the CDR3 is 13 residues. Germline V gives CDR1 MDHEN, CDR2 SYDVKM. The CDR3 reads CASTDSQGAVAFF. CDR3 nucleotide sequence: TGTGCCAGCACCGACTCACAGGGCGCGGTAGCTTTCTTT.

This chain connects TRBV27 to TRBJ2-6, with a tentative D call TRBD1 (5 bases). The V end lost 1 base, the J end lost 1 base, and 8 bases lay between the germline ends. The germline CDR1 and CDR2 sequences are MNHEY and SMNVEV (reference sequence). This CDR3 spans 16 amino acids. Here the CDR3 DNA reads TGTGCCAGCAGTTTATTTGCAGGGTCTGGGGCCAACGTCCTGACTTTC. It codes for CASSLFAGSGANVLTF.

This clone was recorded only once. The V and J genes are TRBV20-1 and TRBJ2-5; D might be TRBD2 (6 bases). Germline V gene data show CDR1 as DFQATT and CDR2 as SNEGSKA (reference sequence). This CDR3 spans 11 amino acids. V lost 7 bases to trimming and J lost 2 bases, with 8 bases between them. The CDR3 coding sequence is TGCAGTGGCGGGATTCAAGAGACCCAGTACTTC. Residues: CSGGIQETQYF.

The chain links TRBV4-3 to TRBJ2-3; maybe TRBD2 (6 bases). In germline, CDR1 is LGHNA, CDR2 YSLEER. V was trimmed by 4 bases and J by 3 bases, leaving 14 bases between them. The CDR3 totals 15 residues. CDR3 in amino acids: CASSRGDLSTDTQYF. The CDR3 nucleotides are TGCGCCAGCAGCCGGGGGGATTTATCGACAGATACGCAGTATTTT.